Below are 16 T cell receptor beta chains sequenced from a single sample in a study of tumor-infiltrating lymphocytes in primary liver carcinoma. TCR beta cDNA was made from approximately 500 ng total RNA with a constant-region primer. Sequencing libraries for TCR beta derived from three nested multiplex PCR rounds that used slightly modified ARM-PCR. Investigators reported that the first two PCR rounds, at roughly 11 cycles each, used TRBV1-TRBV30 forward primers with a C-beta reverse primer. One entry per CDR3 protein, called by TCRdb with MiXCR from the multiplex PCR reads. The table has approximately 73,000 distinct CDR3 sequences, over 55% seen once. Starting material for RNA and DNA co-extraction consisted of roughly 19-31 mg of unsorted bulk tissue. Sequenced: liver tumor tissue from sampling region 4. Subset reported: tumor region T4, right-lateral pole. The receptor source for this set is a woman aged 60 to 75 with primary liver carcinoma and hepatitis B virus infection.

This clonotype was recorded at least ten times. The V call is TRBV7-9, the J call TRBJ2-5; D is ambiguous. Germline lookup yields CDR1 SEHNR and CDR2 FQNEAQ (reference sequence). This CDR3 has 14 residues. V was clipped by 5 bases and J by 0 bases, with 10 bases between them. Here the CDR3 DNA reads TGTGCCAGCAGCGACCTGGCGGACCAAGAGACCCAGTACTTC. It codes for CASSDLADQETQYF.

In its sample, this clonotype was seen many times. The rearrangement links TRBV5-3 to TRBJ2-6, with D possibly being TRBD1 (6 bases). TRBV5-3 is an ORF, with its function uncertain. The germline V and J ends were trimmed by 5 bases and 4 bases, with 22 bases remaining between them. The CDR3 contains 18 residues. CDR3 loop: CARSPAGHTGRGANVLTF. The CDR3 DNA reads as TGTGCCAGAAGTCCGGCCGGACATACAGGGAGAGGGGCCAACGTCCTGACTTTC.

The V gene is TRBV29-1, the J gene TRBJ2-1; 13 bases agree with TRBD2. The CDR3 extends over 15 amino acids. Per germline, CDR1 SQVTM and CDR2 ANQGSEA. The CDR3 region is CCVGLAGVDYNEQFF. The DNA of the CDR3 is TGCTGTGTAGGACTAGCGGGAGTGGACTACAATGAGCAGTTCTTC.

The chain carries TRBV20-1 and TRBJ2-5; D is perhaps TRBD1 (6 bases). This CDR3 contains 15 residues. Germline-derived CDR1 and CDR2 are DFQATT and SNEGSKA (reference sequence). Trimming removed 0 bases from V and 5 bases from J, with 16 bases in between. The CDR3 DNA reads TGCAGTGCTAGAGATCCAATGGGGGCCGGGGAGACCCAGTACTTC. It yields the protein CSARDPMGAGETQYF.

The V call is TRBV6-6, the J call TRBJ2-7; D could derive from TRBD1 or TRBD2 (5 bases each). The CDR3 contains 15 residues. The V end lost 7 bases, the J end lost 4 bases, and 20 bases lay between the germline ends. Germline loops: CDR1 MNHNY, CDR2 SVGAGI (reference sequence). The CDR3, as DNA: TGTGCCAGCACCTCCGGGCTAGTGGGACCATACGAGCAGTACTTC. Protein sequence: CASTSGLVGPYEQYF.

This clonotype was seen a handful of times. This sequence joins TRBV7-9 and TRBJ2-7; D possibly corresponds to TRBD1 (7 bases). The CDR3 contains 12 residues. Germline V gene sequence: CDR1 SEHNR, CDR2 FQNEAQ (reference sequence). V was shortened by 4 bases and J by 6 bases, with 10 bases between the two germline ends. The CDR3 DNA reads TGTGCCAGCAGCTCGCAGGGGGGCGAGCAGTACTTC. It specifies CASSSQGGEQYF.

Concerning this clonotype: Sequence at one end of the junction differs from germline and may be a read error. The chain combines TRBV6-2 or TRBV6-3 with TRBJ2-7; 11 nucleotides match TRBD2. There are 16 residues in the CDR3. CDR1 and CDR2 from the germline V gene are MNHEY and SVGEGT. The CDR3 is CASSLATSGNSYKQYF. The CDR3 coding sequence is TGTGCCAGCAGTCTCGCGACTAGCGGGAACTCCTACAAGCAGTACTTC.

In the case of this clonotype: The junction differs from germline at one of its ends, possibly a read error. The chain employs TRBV11-2 and TRBJ2-1; 7 bases agree with TRBD1. The V gene's germline CDR1 is SGHAT and CDR2 FQNNGV. This CDR3 contains 17 residues. The CDR3 loop reads CVSSLGRQGIVYNEQFF. The CDR3 bases are TGTGTCAGCAGCTTAGGTCGACAGGGTATAGTCTACAATGAGCAGTTCTTC.

With respect to this clonotype: Being one base from a much bigger clone, this may be a read error. The J gene is TRBJ1-2, the V gene TRBV7-9; 7 bases agree with TRBD1. V gave up 5 bases and J gave up 6 bases; unmatched junction bases: 9. The CDR3 runs 14 residues. Germline CDR1 SEHNR, CDR2 FQNEAQ (reference sequence). CDR3 region: CASSPPGQYHGYTF. The CDR3 DNA follows: TGTGCCAGCAGCCCCCCGGGACAGTACCATGGCTACACCTTC.

This clonotype was seen just once. The junction shows a germline mismatch at one end, possibly a read error. V and J are TRBV11-1 and TRBJ2-2; a weak D match, TRBD2 (5 bases). There are 12 residues in the CDR3. Looked up from germline, CDR1 is SGHAT and CDR2 is FQDESV (reference sequence). The CDR3 loop reads CASSFGAGVLYF. CDR3 DNA sequence: TGTGCCAGCAGCTTCGGAGCCGGGGTACTGTATTTT. The complete variable domain, with remaining parts taken from reference TRBV11-1 and TRBJ2-2, reads EAEVAQSPRYKITEKSQAVAFWCDPISGHATLYWYRQILGQGPELLVQFQDESVVDDSQLPKDRFSAERLKGVDSTLKIQPAELGDSAMYLCASSFGAGVLYFGEGSRLTVL.

For this clonotype: Relative to the germline gene, one junction end is altered; a read error may explain this. The V gene is TRBV11-2, the J gene TRBJ1-1; D possibly corresponds to TRBD1 (5 bases). In germline, CDR1 is SGHAT, CDR2 FQNNGV. The CDR3 consists of 15 residues. Written as DNA, the CDR3 is TGTGCCAACAGCTTACTGGTCTTACAGGAGACTGAAGCTCTCTTT. Translated, it gives CANSLLVLQETEALF.

Comment on this clonotype: This clone may be a read error of a much larger clone one base away. V is TRBV5-4 and J is TRBJ2-5, with 9 bases matching TRBD2. The CDR3 sequence is 15 residues long. The germline gives CDR1 SGHNT, CDR2 YYREEE (reference sequence). This CDR3 is CASSLQSGGQETQCF. CDR3 bases: TGTGCCAGCAGCTTGCAGAGCGGGGGGCAAGAGACCCAGTGCTTC.

This clonotype showed up many times. The genes are TRBV10-2 and TRBJ2-5; D is possibly TRBD2 (5 bases). This CDR3 spans 13 amino acids. In germline, CDR1 is WSHSY, CDR2 SAAADI. Trimming stripped 9 bases from V and 1 base from J, with 12 bases between. The CDR3 spells CASGQLVQETQYF. The CDR3 DNA follows: TGCGCCAGTGGGCAACTAGTCCAAGAGACCCAGTACTTC.

In regard to this clonotype: An end of the junction does not agree with germline; a read error may underlie this. The J gene is TRBJ2-3, the V gene TRBV11-2, with a weak D call TRBD2 (5 bases). The CDR3 extends over 14 amino acids. Germline CDR1 reads SGHAT; CDR2 reads FQNNGV. The CDR3 sequence is CAGSLVGSIDTQYF. The CDR3 DNA sequence: TGTGCCGGCAGTTTAGTTGGGAGCATAGATACGCAGTATTTT.

Ten or more counts support this clonotype. This chain uses TRBV10-1 with TRBJ2-1, with no clear D. V was shortened by 8 bases and J by 0 bases, with 8 bases between the two germline ends. CDR3 length equals 13 residues. CDR1 and CDR2 (germline): WNHNN, SYGVQD (reference sequence). For the CDR3, the DNA is TGCGCCAGCGGGTCGAGCTCCTACAATGAGCAGTTCTTC. It yields the protein CASGSSSYNEQFF.

Turning to this clonotype: One end of the junction fails to match germline, which may point to a read error. The chain uses TRBV29-1 and TRBJ2-2; either TRBD1 or TRBD2 may fit D (5 bases each). This CDR3 region has 11 residues. Looked up from germline, CDR1 is SQVTM and CDR2 is ANQGSEA. The CDR3 DNA sequence: TGCAGCATCTCCATGGCTGGGGACCTGTTTTTT. Protein: CSISMAGDLFF.